A selection of T cell receptor beta chains follows, all from one sample in a study of radiotherapy plus CTLA-4 blockade in lung cancer. The protocol was immunoSEQ multiplex PCR, while the TCRdb copy is restricted to in-frame clones and leaves out a portion. The table includes more than 80,000 clones, more than 70% detected once. Here the sequenced sample was peripheral blood, taken from a patient treated with radiotherapy plus ipilimumab. These receptors originate from a human donor with non-small cell lung cancer that progressed on radiotherapy plus ipilimumab. Some clones in this sample may be carry-over from other donors' samples. Each CDR3 is given with its conserved first and last residue. A D gene is named only where the DNA matches it firmly. Clone size is stated in some rows and not others, as once, few, many or a class when expanded.

d_call,j_call,v_call,cdr3_length,clone_size,cdr3_aa,cdr3_nt
TRBD1,TRBJ1-5,TRBV6-1,15,few,CASSERQGADQPQHF,TGTGCCAGCAGTGAGAGACAGGGGGCGGATCAGCCCCAGCATTTT
.,TRBJ1-1,TRBV9,14,once,CASSVGGTHTEAFF,TGTGCCAGCAGCGTAGGAGGGACCCACACTGAAGCTTTCTTT
.,TRBJ1-2,TRBV5-6,14,.,CASSLRGRGALTTF,TGTGCCAGCAGCTTGAGGGGCCGGGGGGCTCTTACCACCTTC
.,TRBJ2-5,TRBV21-1,17,.,CASSPRTLNRIKETQYF,TGTGCCAGCAGCCCGAGGACTTTAAACCGAATAAAAGAGACCCAGTACTTC
TRBD1,TRBJ2-2,TRBV28,15,once,CASKTGGETFGELFF,TGTGCCAGCAAAACAGGGGGCGAAACGTTCGGGGAGCTGTTTTTT
TRBD2,TRBJ2-3,TRBV11-3,14,.,CASSISGGASTQYF,TGTGCCAGCAGCATTAGCGGGGGGGCCTCGACGCAGTATTTT
TRBD1,TRBJ1-4,TRBV25-1,15,.,CASSDLTGYNEKLFF,TGTGCCAGCAGTGACTTGACAGGGTATAATGAAAAACTGTTTTTT
.,TRBJ1-1,TRBV7-3,13,once,CASSLTVGTEAFF,TGTGCCAGCAGCTTAACGGTTGGCACTGAAGCTTTCTTT
.,TRBJ1-1,TRBV11-3,13,.,CASGEGVNTEAFF,TGTGCCAGCGGGGAGGGGGTGAACACTGAAGCTTTCTTT
.,TRBJ2-2,TRBV1,19,once,CTSSQDPRGGGSNTGELFF,TGCACCAGCAGCCAAGATCCCCGGGGCGGGGGGTCGAACACCGGGGAGCTGTTTTTT
.,TRBJ2-7,TRBV4-3,15,.,CASSQGGGRGHEQYF,TGCGCCAGCAGCCAAGGGGGAGGCAGGGGCCACGAGCAGTACTTC
TRBD1,TRBJ2-5,TRBV9,15,few,CASSPRTGAEETQYF,TGTGCCAGCAGCCCTAGGACAGGGGCGGAGGAGACCCAGTACTTC
TRBD1,TRBJ1-2,TRBV25-1,15,.,CASSGQGTYNYGYTF,TGTGCCAGCAGTGGACAGGGGACTTATAACTATGGCTACACCTTC
TRBD2,TRBJ2-5,TRBV5-4,16,.,CASSTPSGGNQETQYF,TGTGCCAGCAGCACGCCTAGCGGGGGGAACCAAGAGACCCAGTACTTC
TRBD1,TRBJ1-3,TRBV9,14,.,CASSVETGRNTIYF,TGTGCCAGCAGCGTGGAGACAGGGCGAAACACCATATATTTT
.,TRBJ2-6,TRBV11-2,15,.,CASSLGKTGANVLTF,TGTGCCAGCAGCCTGGGGAAAACTGGGGCCAACGTCCTGACTTTC
TRBD1,TRBJ2-3,TRBV7-9,16,.,CASSLAGTGVLDTQYF,TGTGCCAGCAGCTTAGCCGGGACAGGAGTTTTGGATACGCAGTATTTT
.,TRBJ1-4,TRBV7-9,13,.,CASRLYYNEKLFF,TGTGCCAGCAGACTTTACTATAATGAAAAACTGTTTTTT
TRBD1,TRBJ1-1,TRBV27,16,.,CASSWFGQGMNTEAFF,TGTGCCAGCAGTTGGTTTGGACAGGGGATGAACACTGAAGCTTTCTTT
.,TRBJ1-4,TRBV28,17,.,CASSLTQFIDTNEKLFF,TGTGCCAGCAGTTTAACTCAATTCATCGATACTAATGAAAAACTGTTTTTT
.,TRBJ2-1,TRBV9,16,.,CASSVGQQPSYNEQFF,TGTGCCAGCAGCGTAGGACAGCAACCCTCCTACAATGAGCAGTTCTTC
.,TRBJ1-1,TRBV6-5,15,.,CASSYGSDGNTEAFF,TGTGCCAGCAGTTACGGGTCGGACGGAAACACTGAAGCTTTCTTT
.,TRBJ2-1,TRBV29-1,15,.,CSVERQESSYNEQFF,TGCAGCGTTGAACGGCAGGAGAGCTCCTACAATGAGCAGTTCTTC
.,TRBJ1-2,TRBV4-1,14,.,CASSQFGDNYGYTF,TGCGCCAGCAGCCAATTTGGGGATAACTATGGCTACACCTTC
.,TRBJ2-7,TRBV10-1,19,.,CASSGEVSQGFGLPPEQYF,TGCGCCAGCAGCGGTGAGGTGTCTCAGGGGTTTGGACTACCTCCCGAGCAGTACTTC
.,TRBJ1-5,TRBV6-5,14,.,CASSYGTNDQPQHF,TGTGCCAGCAGTTACGGGACGAATGATCAGCCCCAGCATTTT
.,TRBJ2-1,TRBV7-9,14,.,CASSLAQGYNEQFF,TGTGCCAGCAGCCTGGCCCAGGGGTACAATGAGCAGTTCTTC
.,TRBJ1-3,TRBV9,15,.,CASSVGKESGNTIYF,TGTGCCAGCAGCGTAGGAAAAGAATCTGGAAACACCATATATTTT
.,TRBJ1-2,TRBV2,14,.,CASSGAGANYGYTF,TGTGCCAGCAGCGGTGCAGGGGCTAACTATGGCTACACCTTC
.,TRBJ2-7,TRBV2,17,.,CASSEQYAALGVYEQYF,TGTGCCAGCAGTGAACAGTACGCCGCCCTTGGGGTATATGAGCAGTACTTC
.,TRBJ1-1,TRBV7-6,16,.,CASSLTTGSSRTEAFF,TGTGCCAGCAGCTTGACTACAGGATCATCAAGGACTGAAGCTTTCTTT
.,TRBJ2-1,TRBV7-3,15,.,CASSPKGPSYNEQFF,TGTGCCAGCAGCCCAAAGGGTCCCTCCTACAATGAGCAGTTCTTC
.,TRBJ2-7,TRBV7-6,14,.,CASSPSVSSYEQYF,TGTGCCAGCAGCCCGTCAGTGAGCTCCTACGAGCAGTACTTC
TRBD1,TRBJ2-7,TRBV30,14,.,CAWTPGQGVYEQYF,TGTGCCTGGACCCCGGGACAGGGTGTGTACGAGCAGTACTTC
.,TRBJ2-7,TRBV12-5,11,.,CASTGSYEQYF,TGTGCTAGTACGGGCTCCTACGAGCAGTACTTC
.,TRBJ2-7,TRBV2,16,.,CASSPSAVYVMGEQYF,TGTGCCAGCAGTCCGTCAGCAGTATACGTGATGGGCGAGCAGTACTTC
.,TRBJ1-5,TRBV6-5,11,.,CAPSPNQPQHF,TGTGCCCCCTCCCCAAATCAGCCCCAGCATTTT
TRBD2,TRBJ2-5,TRBV27,14,.,CASRRPGGQETQYF,TGTGCCAGCAGACGTCCGGGGGGTCAAGAGACCCAGTACTTC
TRBD1,TRBJ2-7,TRBV5-4,15,.,CASSTGQDLATSQYF,TGTGCCAGCAGCACCGGACAGGATTTGGCTACGAGTCAGTACTTC
.,TRBJ1-1,TRBV7-2,15,.,CASSLWNLVDTEAFF,TGTGCCAGCAGCTTATGGAATCTGGTTGACACTGAAGCTTTCTTT
TRBD1,TRBJ2-3,TRBV9,15,.,CASSVEQGRTDTQYF,TGTGCCAGCAGCGTAGAACAGGGGCGCACAGATACGCAGTATTTT
.,TRBJ2-5,TRBV18,11,.,CASSPQETQYF,TGTGCCAGCTCCCCCCAAGAGACCCAGTACTTC
.,TRBJ1-2,TRBV28,14,.,CASSLSGQPGGYTF,TGTGCCAGCAGTTTAAGTGGGCAACCAGGGGGCTACACCTTC
.,TRBJ1-5,TRBV5-4,14,.,CASSLGGSNQPQHF,TGTGCCAGCAGCTTGGGGGGTAGCAATCAGCCCCAGCATTTT
TRBD1,TRBJ2-7,TRBV28,13,.,CARSRDSTYEQYF,TGTGCCAGGTCAAGGGACAGTACCTACGAGCAGTACTTC
.,TRBJ2-3,TRBV4-2,14,.,CASSPLHSTDTQYF,TGTGCCAGCAGCCCATTACATAGCACAGATACGCAGTATTTT
.,TRBJ2-7,TRBV7-9,13,.,CASRGDGFYEQYF,TGTGCCAGCAGAGGGGACGGATTCTACGAGCAGTACTTC
TRBD1,TRBJ1-1,TRBV5-1,15,.,CASSYTGTGNTEAFF,TGCGCCAGCAGCTATACCGGGACAGGGAATACTGAAGCTTTCTTT
.,TRBJ1-1,TRBV10-2,12,.,CASSESWARAFF,TGCGCCAGCAGTGAGTCGTGGGCTCGAGCTTTCTTT
.,TRBJ2-1,TRBV4-1,16,.,CASSQRGGLSYNEQFF,TGCGCCAGCAGCCAACGTGGGGGATTATCCTACAATGAGCAGTTCTTC
.,TRBJ2-5,TRBV7-2,17,.,CASSLFNPRILQETQYF,TGTGCCAGCAGCTTATTCAATCCCAGAATATTACAAGAGACCCAGTACTTC
.,TRBJ2-1,TRBV5-6,14,.,CASSLGPSSNEQFF,TGTGCCAGCAGCTTGGGTCCGAGTAGCAATGAGCAGTTCTTC
.,TRBJ1-5,TRBV15,16,.,CATSREIQGSNQPQHF,TGTGCCACCAGCAGGGAAATACAGGGAAGCAATCAGCCCCAGCATTTT
TRBD1,TRBJ1-5,TRBV2,15,.,CASSGQGALGQPQHF,TGTGCCAGCAGTGGACAGGGGGCGCTGGGGCAGCCCCAGCATTTT
TRBD2,TRBJ2-2,TRBV5-4,17,few,CASSTPPSGGETGELFF,TGTGCCAGCAGCACGCCTCCTAGCGGGGGCGAAACCGGGGAGCTGTTTTTT
TRBD1,TRBJ2-5,TRBV25-1,15,.,CASSRPTGGEETQYF,TGTGCCAGCAGTCGTCCGACAGGGGGCGAAGAGACCCAGTACTTC
.,TRBJ2-3,TRBV2,20,.,CASSDIYAISGTLLTDTQYF,TGTGCCAGCAGTGATATCTACGCTATTAGCGGTACTCTACTCACAGATACGCAGTATTTT
.,TRBJ1-1,TRBV19,15,.,CASSIWRGMNTEAFF,TGTGCCAGTAGTATTTGGCGGGGAATGAACACTGAAGCTTTCTTT
TRBD1,TRBJ1-1,TRBV7-6,13,.,CASSSNRDREAFF,TGTGCCAGCAGCTCGAACCGGGACAGGGAAGCTTTCTTT